This TCR beta chain was recorded in a study of beta chain features in type 1 diabetes. The investigators reverse transcribed all of the isolated RNA, so they sequenced expressed TCRB transcripts. Generated by immunoSEQ multiplex PCR, the TCRdb table keeps only in-frame clones and is missing some. The table records around 300,000 clones, under 8.5% of them present only once. Points from the study as a whole: Patients' naive, central memory and regulatory TCRB repertoires appeared more alike than those of healthy donors. Reduced insertions and increased deletions marked VDJ junctions in type 1 diabetes patients. Moderately but significantly shorter TCRB CDR3s were found in Type 1 diabetes patients in all four CD4+ subsets.

Turning to this clone: Its antigen is as yet unknown.

CDR3 length: 15 amino acids. CDR1 and CDR2 from the germline V gene are MNHEY and SMNVEV (reference sequence). Trimming at V came to 5 bases and at J to 5 bases, leaving 12 bases not matched to a gene. V and J are TRBV27 and TRBJ2-7; 7 nucleotides agree with TRBD1. The sequencing sample was made of central memory CD4+ T cells from blood. This clonotype was obtained from a woman aged 18-29 years in good health. CDR3 loop: CASSPSMGRGNEQYV. The CDR3 nucleotides read TGTGCCAGCAGTCCCTCTATGGGCAGGGGGAACGAGCAGTACGTC.